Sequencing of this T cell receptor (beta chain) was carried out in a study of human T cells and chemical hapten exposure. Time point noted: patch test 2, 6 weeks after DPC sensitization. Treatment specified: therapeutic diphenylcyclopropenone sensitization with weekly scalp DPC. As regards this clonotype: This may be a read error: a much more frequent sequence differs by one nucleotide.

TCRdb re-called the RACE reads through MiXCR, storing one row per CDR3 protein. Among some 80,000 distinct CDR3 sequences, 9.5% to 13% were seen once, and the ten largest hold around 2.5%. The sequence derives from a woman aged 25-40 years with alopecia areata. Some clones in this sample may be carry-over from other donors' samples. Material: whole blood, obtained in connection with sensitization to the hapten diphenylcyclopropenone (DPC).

Written as DNA, the CDR3 is TGCAGTGCTAGACACTTCCGGGACCTGTACCGAGAGACCCAGTACTTC. Its translation is CSARHFRDLYRETQYF. The J gene is TRBJ2-5, the V gene TRBV20-1, with D perhaps matching TRBD1 or TRBD2 (5 bases each). CDR1 is DFQATT, CDR2 SNEGSKA, per germline (reference sequence). The CDR3 length is 16 residues. Deletions cut 2 bases from V and 4 bases from J, with 20 bases between.